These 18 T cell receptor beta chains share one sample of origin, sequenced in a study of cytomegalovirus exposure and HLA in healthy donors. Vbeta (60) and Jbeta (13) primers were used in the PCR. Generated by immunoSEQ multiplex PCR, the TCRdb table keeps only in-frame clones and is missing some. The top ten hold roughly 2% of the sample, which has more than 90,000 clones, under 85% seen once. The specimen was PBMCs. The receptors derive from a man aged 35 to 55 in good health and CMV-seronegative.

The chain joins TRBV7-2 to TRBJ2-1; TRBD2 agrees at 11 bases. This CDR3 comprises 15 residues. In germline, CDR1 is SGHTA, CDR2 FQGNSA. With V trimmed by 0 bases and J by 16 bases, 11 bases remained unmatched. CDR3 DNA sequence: TGTGCCAGCAGCTTAGCTGTATATAGCGGGAGGGCTTTTTTCTTC. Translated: CASSLAVYSGRAFFF.

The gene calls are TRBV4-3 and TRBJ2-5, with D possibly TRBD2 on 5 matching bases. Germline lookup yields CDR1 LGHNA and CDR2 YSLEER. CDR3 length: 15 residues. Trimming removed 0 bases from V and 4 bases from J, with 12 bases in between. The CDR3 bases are TGCGCCAGCAGCCAAGAAACGGGGAGCGGAGAGACCCAGTACTTC. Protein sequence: CASSQETGSGETQYF.

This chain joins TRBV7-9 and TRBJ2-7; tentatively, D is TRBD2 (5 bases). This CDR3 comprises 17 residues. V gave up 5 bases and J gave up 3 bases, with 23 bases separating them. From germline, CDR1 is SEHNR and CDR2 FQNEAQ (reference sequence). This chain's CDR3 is CASSREGGRLIHYEQYF. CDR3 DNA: TGTGCCAGCAGCCGAGAGGGTGGACGGCTGATTCACTACGAGCAGTACTTC.

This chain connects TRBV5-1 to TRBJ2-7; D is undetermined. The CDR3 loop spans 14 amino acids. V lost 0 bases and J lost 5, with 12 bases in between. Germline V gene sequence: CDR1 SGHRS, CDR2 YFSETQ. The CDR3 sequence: CASSLVSERNEQYF. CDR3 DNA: TGCGCCAGCAGCTTGGTCAGCGAAAGGAACGAGCAGTACTTC.

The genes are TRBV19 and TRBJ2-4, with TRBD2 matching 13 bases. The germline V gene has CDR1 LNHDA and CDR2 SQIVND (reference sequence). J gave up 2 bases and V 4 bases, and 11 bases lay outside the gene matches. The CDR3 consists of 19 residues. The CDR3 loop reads CASSSPGLAGQWSKNIQYF. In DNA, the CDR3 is TGTGCCAGTAGTAGTCCGGGACTAGCGGGACAGTGGTCCAAAAACATTCAGTACTTC. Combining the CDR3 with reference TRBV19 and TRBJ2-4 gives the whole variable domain DGGITQSPKYLFRKEGQNVTLSCEQNLNHDAMYWYRQDPGQGLRLIYYSQIVNDFQKGDIAEGYSVSREKKESFPLTVTSAQKNPTAFYLCASSSPGLAGQWSKNIQYFGAGTRLSVL.

The chain's CDR3 is CATSRGTANTEAFF. The CDR3 nucleotides read TGTGCCACCAGCAGGGGGACAGCGAACACTGAAGCTTTCTTT. This chain links TRBV15 with TRBJ1-1; 7 positions agree with TRBD1. Germline CDR1 reads LNHNV; CDR2 reads YYDKDF (reference sequence). Trimming took 3 bases from V and 1 from J; bases not matched to a gene: 2. The CDR3 consists of 14 residues.

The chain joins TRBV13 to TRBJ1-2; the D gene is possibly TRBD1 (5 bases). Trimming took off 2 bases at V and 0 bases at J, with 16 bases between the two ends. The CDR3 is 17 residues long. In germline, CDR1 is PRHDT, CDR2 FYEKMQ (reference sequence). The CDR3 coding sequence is TGTGCCAGCAGCTTATGGGGGGGAAGCGCTTCTAACTATGGCTACACCTTC. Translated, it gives CASSLWGGSASNYGYTF.

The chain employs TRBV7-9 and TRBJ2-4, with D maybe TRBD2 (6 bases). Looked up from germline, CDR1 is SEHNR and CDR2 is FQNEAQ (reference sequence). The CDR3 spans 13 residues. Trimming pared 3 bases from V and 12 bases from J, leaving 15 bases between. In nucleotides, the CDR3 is TGTGCCAGCAGCTTCGCTAGCGCGGTCGATCAGTACTTC. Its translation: CASSFASAVDQYF.

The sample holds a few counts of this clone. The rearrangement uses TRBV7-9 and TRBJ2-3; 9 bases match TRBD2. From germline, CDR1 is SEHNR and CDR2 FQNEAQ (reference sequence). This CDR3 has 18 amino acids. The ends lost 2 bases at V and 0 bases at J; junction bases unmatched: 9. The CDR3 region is CASSLLAGRGTSTDTQYF. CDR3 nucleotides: TGTGCCAGCAGCTTACTAGCGGGACGTGGGACTAGCACAGATACGCAGTATTTT.

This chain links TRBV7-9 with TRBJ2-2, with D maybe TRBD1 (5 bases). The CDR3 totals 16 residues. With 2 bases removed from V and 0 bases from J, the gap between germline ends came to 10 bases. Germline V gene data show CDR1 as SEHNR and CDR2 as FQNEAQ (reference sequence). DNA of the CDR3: TGTGCCAGCAGCTTATTCCAGGGAACGAACACCGGGGAGCTGTTTTTT. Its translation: CASSLFQGTNTGELFF.

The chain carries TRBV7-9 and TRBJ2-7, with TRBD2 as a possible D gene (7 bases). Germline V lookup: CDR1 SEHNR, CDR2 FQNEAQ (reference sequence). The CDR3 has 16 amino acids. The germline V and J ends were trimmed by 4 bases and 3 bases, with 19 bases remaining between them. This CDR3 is CASSSRLAGASYEQYF. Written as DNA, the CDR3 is TGTGCCAGCAGCTCCCGACTCGCGGGGGCCAGCTACGAGCAGTACTTC.

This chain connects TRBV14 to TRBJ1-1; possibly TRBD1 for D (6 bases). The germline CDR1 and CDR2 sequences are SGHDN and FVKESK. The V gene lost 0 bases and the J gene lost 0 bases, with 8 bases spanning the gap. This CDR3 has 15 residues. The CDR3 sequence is CASSQDRGMNTEAFF. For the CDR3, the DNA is TGTGCCAGCAGCCAAGACAGGGGCATGAACACTGAAGCTTTCTTT.

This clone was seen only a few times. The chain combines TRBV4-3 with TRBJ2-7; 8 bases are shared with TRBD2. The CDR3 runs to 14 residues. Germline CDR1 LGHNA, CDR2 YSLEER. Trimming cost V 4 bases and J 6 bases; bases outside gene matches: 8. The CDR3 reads CASSPGGVSSEQYF. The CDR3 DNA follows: TGCGCCAGCAGCCCCGGGGGGGTTTCGTCCGAGCAGTACTTC.

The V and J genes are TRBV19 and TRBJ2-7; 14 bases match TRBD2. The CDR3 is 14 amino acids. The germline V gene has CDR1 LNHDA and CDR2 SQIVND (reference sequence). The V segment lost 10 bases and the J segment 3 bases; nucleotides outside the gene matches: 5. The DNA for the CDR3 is TGTGCCACCTCCGGGACTAGCGGGAGCTACGAGCAGTACTTC. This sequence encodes CATSGTSGSYEQYF.

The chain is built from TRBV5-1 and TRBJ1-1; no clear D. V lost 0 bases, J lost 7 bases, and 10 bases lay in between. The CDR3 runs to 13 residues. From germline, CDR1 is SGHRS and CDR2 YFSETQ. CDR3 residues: CASSLGRVNEAFF. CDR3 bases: TGCGCCAGCAGCTTGGGTAGAGTTAATGAAGCTTTCTTT.

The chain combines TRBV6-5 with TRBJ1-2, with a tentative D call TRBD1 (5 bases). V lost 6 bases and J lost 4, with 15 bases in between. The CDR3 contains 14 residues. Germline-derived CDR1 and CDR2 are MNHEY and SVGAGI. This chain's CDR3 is CASRGGLRVYGYTF. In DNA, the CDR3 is TGTGCCAGCAGGGGGGGACTGCGGGTCTATGGCTACACCTTC.

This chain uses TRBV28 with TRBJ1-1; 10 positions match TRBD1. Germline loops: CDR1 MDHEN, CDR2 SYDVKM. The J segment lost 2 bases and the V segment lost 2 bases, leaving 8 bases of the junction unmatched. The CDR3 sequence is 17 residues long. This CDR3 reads CASSLVRDRGINTEAFF. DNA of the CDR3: TGTGCCAGCAGTTTAGTAAGGGACAGGGGAATTAACACTGAAGCTTTCTTT.

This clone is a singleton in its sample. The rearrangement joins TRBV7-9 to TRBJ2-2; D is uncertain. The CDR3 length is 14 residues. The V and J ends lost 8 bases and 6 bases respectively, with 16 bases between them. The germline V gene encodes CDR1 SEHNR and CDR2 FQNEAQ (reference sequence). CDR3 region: CASRVPEHPGELFF. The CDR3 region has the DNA TGTGCCAGCCGGGTCCCCGAGCATCCCGGGGAGCTGTTTTTT.